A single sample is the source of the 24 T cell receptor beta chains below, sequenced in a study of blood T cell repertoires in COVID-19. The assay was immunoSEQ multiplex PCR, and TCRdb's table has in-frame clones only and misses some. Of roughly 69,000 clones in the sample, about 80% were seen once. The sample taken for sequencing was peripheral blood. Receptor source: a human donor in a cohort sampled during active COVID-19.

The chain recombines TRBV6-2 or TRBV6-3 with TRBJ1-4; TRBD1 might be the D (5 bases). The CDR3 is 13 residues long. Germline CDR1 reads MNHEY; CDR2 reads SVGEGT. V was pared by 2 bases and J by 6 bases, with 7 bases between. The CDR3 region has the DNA TGTGCCAGCAGTTACGCGGGGGATGAAAAACTGTTTTTT. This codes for CASSYAGDEKLFF.

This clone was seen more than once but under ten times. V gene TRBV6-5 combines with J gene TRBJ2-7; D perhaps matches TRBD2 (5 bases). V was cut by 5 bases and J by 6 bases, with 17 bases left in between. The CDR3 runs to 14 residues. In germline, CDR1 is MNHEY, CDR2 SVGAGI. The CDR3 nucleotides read TGTGCCAGCAGTACGGGTCACTTGCTAGCCGAGCAGTACTTC. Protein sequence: CASSTGHLLAEQYF.

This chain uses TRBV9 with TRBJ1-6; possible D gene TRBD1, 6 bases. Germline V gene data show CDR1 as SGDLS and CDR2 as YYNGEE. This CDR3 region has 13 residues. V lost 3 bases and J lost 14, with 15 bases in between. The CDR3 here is CASSEGDFPSLHF. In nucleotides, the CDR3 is TGTGCCAGCAGCGAGGGGGATTTTCCATCCCTCCACTTT.

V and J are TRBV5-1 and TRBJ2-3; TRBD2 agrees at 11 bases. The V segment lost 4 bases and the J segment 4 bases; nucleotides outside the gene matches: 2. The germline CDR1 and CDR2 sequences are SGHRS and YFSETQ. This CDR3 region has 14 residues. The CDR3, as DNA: TGCGCCAGCAGCCAGACTAGCGGGGCAGATACGCAGTATTTT. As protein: CASSQTSGADTQYF. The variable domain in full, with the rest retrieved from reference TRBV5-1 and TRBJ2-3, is KAGVTQTPRYLIKTRGQQVTLSCSPISGHRSVSWYQQTPGQGLQFLFEYFSETQRNKGNFPGRFSGRQFSNSRSEMNVSTLELGDSALYLCASSQTSGADTQYFGPGTRLTVL.

The CDR3 nucleotides read TGTGCCAGCAGCGTACCCTCACGACAGGGTAACACCGGGGAGCTGTTTTTT. Its translation: CASSVPSRQGNTGELFF. This chain connects TRBV9 to TRBJ2-2, with TRBD1 matching over 7 bases. CDR3 length: 17 residues. Looked up from germline, CDR1 is SGDLS and CDR2 is YYNGEE. V gave up 1 base and J gave up 2 bases; unmatched junction bases: 8.

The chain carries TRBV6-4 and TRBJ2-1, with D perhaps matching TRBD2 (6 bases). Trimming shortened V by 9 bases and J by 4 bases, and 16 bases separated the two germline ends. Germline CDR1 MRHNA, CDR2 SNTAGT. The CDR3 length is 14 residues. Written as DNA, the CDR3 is TGTGCCAGGCGAACCGGGACTGAATACAATGAGCAGTTCTTC. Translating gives CARRTGTEYNEQFF.

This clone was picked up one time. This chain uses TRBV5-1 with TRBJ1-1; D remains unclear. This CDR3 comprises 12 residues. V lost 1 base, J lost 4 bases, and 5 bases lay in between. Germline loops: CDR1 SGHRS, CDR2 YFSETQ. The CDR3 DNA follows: TGCGCCAGCAGCTTGTCGCGCACTGAAGCTTTCTTT. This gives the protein CASSLSRTEAFF.

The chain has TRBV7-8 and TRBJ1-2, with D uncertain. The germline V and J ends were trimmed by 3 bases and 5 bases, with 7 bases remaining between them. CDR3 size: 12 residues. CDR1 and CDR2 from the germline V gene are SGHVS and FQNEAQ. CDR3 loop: CASSFTTYGYTF. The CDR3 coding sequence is TGTGCCAGCAGCTTCACGACTTATGGCTACACCTTC.

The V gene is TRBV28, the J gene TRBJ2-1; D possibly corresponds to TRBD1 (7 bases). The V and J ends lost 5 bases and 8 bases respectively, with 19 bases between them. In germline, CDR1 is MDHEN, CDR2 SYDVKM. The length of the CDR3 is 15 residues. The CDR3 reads CASSRQGGGGYEQFF. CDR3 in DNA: TGTGCCAGCAGTCGACAGGGAGGCGGAGGTTATGAGCAGTTCTTC.

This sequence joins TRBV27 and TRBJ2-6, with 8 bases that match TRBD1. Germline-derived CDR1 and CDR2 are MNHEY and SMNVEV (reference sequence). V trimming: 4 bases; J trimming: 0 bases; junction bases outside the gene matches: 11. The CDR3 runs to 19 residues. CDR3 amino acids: CASSSPIGQGLSGANVLTF. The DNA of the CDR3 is TGTGCCAGCAGTTCCCCCATTGGACAGGGACTCTCTGGGGCCAACGTCCTGACTTTC.

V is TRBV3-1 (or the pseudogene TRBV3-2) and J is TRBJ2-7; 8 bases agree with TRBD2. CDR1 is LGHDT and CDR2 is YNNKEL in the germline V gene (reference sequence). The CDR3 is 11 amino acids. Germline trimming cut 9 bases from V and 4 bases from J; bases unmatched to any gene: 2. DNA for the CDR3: TGTGCCAGTAGCGGGGCTTACGAGCAGTACTTC. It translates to CASSGAYEQYF.

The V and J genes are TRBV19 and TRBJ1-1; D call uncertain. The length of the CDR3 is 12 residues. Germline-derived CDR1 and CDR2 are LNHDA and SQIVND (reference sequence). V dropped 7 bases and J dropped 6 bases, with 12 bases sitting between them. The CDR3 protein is CASMGLDAEAFF. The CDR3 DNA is TGTGCCAGTATGGGCCTGGATGCTGAAGCTTTCTTT.

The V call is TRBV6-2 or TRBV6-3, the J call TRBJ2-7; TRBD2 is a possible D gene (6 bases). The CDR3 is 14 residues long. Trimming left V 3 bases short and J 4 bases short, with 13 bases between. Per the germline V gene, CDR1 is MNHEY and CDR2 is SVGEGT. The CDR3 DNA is TGTGCCAGCAGTTATGGAGGGGCTATTTACGAGCAGTACTTC. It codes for CASSYGGAIYEQYF.

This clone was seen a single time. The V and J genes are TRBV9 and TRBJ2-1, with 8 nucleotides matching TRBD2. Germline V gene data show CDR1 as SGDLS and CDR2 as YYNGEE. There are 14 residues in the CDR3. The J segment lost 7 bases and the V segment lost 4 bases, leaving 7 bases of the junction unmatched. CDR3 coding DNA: TGTGCCAGCAGCTTCACCGGGACTAGTAATGAGCAGTTCTTC. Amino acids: CASSFTGTSNEQFF.

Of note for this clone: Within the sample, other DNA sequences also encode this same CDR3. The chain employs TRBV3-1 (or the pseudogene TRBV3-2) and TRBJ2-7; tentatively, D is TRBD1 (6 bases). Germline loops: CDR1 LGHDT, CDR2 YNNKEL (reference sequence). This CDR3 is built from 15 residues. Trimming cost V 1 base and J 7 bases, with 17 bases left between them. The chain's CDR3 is CASSQGVGQGREQYF. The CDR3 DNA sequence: TGTGCCAGCAGCCAAGGCGTGGGGCAGGGGAGAGAGCAGTACTTC.

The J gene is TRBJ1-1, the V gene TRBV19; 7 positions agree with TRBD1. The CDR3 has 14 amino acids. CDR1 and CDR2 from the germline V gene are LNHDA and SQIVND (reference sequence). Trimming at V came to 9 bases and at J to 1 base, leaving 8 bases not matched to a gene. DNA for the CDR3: TGTGCCAGCACCTCGACAGGGTGGAACACTGAAGCTTTCTTT. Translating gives CASTSTGWNTEAFF.

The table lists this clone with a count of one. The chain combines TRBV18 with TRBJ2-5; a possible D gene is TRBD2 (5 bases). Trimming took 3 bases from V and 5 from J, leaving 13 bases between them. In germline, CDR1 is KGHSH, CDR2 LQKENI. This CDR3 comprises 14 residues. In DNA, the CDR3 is TGTGCCAGCTCACCTATCTTCGAGGGCGAGACCCAGTACTTC. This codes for CASSPIFEGETQYF.

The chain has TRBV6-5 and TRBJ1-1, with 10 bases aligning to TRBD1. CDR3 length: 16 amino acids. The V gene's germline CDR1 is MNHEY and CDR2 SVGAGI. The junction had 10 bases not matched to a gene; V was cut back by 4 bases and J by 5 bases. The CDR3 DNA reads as TGTGCCAGCAGTTTCGACCCTCCGGACAGGGGGACTGAAGCTTTCTTT. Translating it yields CASSFDPPDRGTEAFF.

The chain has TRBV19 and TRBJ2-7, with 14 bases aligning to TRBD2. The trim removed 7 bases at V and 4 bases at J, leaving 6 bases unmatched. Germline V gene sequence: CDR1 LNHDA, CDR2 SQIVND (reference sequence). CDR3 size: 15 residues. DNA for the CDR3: TGTGCCAGTAAGGGACTAGCGGGAGAGCAGTACGAGCAGTACTTC. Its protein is CASKGLAGEQYEQYF.

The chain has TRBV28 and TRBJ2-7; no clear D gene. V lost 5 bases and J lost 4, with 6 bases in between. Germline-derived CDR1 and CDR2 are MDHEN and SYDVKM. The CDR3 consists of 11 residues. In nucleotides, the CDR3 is TGTGCCAGCAGTCCCCTATACGAGCAGTACTTC. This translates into CASSPLYEQYF.

CDR3 coding DNA: TGCGCCAGCAGCTTACTAGCGGGGGGGCAGGGTAATGAGCAGTTCTTC. It codes for CASSLLAGGQGNEQFF. The chain uses TRBV5-1 and TRBJ2-1; TRBD2 aligns across 13 bases. The germline V gene has CDR1 SGHRS and CDR2 YFSETQ. The CDR3 totals 16 residues. The trim removed 2 bases at V and 7 bases at J, leaving 6 bases unmatched.

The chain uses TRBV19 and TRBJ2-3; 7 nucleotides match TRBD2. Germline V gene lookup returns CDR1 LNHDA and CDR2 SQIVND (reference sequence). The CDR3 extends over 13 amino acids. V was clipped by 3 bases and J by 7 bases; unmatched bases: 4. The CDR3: CASSMGGPNTQYF. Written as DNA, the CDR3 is TGTGCCAGTAGTATGGGAGGGCCGAATACGCAGTATTTT.

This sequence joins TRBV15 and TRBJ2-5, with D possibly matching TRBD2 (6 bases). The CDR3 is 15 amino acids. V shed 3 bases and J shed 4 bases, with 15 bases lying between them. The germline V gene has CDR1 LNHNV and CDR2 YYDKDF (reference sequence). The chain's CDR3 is CATSSFMTGVETQYF. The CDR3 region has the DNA TGTGCCACCAGCAGCTTCATGACGGGGGTAGAGACCCAGTACTTC.

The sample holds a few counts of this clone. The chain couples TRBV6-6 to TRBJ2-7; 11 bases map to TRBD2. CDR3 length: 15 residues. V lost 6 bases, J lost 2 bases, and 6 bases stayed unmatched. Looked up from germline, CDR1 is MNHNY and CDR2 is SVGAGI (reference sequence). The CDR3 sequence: CASSTSGSRTYEQYF. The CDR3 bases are TGTGCCAGCAGCACTAGCGGGAGCAGAACCTACGAGCAGTACTTC.